These 5 T cell receptor beta chains share one sample of origin, sequenced in a study of blood T cell repertoires in COVID-19 (dated by TCRdb to between 2020 and 2021). Library preparation used the immunoSEQ multiplex PCR assay. TCRdb took this table from immuneACCESS and kept in-frame rearrangements with V and J called. Such tables lack part of the clones; where checked against another copy, unresolved V genes explain under half of the gap, and the rest is unexplained. The sample table contains about 120,000 clones; only one count was recorded for approximately 90% of them. In total, the top ten clones hold 1.8% of the sample. Input material: peripheral blood. These TCRs come from a human donor with active COVID-19. The donor label of this sample is uncertain.

The rearrangement links TRBV5-1 to TRBJ2-5; possible D gene TRBD2, 5 bases. Per the germline V gene, CDR1 is SGHRS and CDR2 is YFSETQ. The CDR3 runs to 15 residues. V dropped 0 bases and J dropped 2 bases, with 11 bases sitting between them. DNA for the CDR3: TGCGCCAGCAGCTTGGTTATCCCGGGGCAAGAGACCCAGTACTTC. As protein: CASSLVIPGQETQYF. The whole variable domain, filled in from reference TRBV5-1 and TRBJ2-5, reads KAGVTQTPRYLIKTRGQQVTLSCSPISGHRSVSWYQQTPGQGLQFLFEYFSETQRNKGNFPGRFSGRQFSNSRSEMNVSTLELGDSALYLCASSLVIPGQETQYFGPGTRLLVL.

A single count supports this clone. The chain uses TRBV4-2 and TRBJ1-6, with D unresolved. The germline V gene encodes CDR1 LGHNA and CDR2 YNFKEQ. The CDR3 covers 15 residues. Trimming took off 0 bases at V and 6 bases at J, with 9 bases between the two ends. As DNA, the CDR3 is TGTGCCAGCAGCCAAGAATTGGCAGTTAATTCACCCCTCCACTTT. This codes for CASSQELAVNSPLHF.

The gene calls are TRBV6-5 and TRBJ1-1; D unresolved. V shed 5 bases and J shed 3 bases, with 10 bases lying between them. Germline V CDR1 and CDR2: MNHEY, SVGAGI. The CDR3 loop spans 13 amino acids. The CDR3 DNA sequence: TGTGCCAGCAGTCGTACCCAGGACACTGAAGCTTTCTTT. Protein sequence: CASSRTQDTEAFF.

Regarding this clone: A read error may produce the germline difference seen at one junction end. The J gene is TRBJ1-2, the V gene TRBV12-3 or TRBV12-4; D is uncertain. This CDR3 comprises 13 residues. The DNA of the CDR3 is TGTGCCACCAGTCGGAAGCCAGCGTCTGGCTACACCTTC. This encodes CATSRKPASGYTF.

The V call is TRBV7-8, the J call TRBJ2-2, with D possibly matching TRBD2 (5 bases). This CDR3 is built from 15 residues. The germline gives CDR1 SGHVS, CDR2 FQNEAQ. V was shortened by 3 bases and J by 2 bases, with 10 bases between the two germline ends. The CDR3 nucleotides are TGTGCCAGCAGCTTTGGCACTAGAAACACCGGGGAGCTGTTTTTT. Its protein product is CASSFGTRNTGELFF.